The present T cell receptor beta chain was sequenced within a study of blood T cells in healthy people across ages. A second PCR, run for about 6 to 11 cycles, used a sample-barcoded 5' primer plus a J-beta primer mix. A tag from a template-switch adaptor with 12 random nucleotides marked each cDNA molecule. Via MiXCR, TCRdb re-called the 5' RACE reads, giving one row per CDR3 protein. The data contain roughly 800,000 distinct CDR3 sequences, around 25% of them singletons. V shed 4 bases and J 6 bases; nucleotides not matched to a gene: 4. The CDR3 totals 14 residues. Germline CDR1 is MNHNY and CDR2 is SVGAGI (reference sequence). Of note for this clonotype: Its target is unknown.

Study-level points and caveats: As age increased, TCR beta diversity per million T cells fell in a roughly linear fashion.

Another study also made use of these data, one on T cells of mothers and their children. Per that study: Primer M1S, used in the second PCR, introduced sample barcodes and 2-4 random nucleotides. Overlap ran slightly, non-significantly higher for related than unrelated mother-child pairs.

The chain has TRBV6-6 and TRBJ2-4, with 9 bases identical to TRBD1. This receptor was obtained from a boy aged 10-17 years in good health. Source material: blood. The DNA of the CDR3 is TGTGCCAGCAGTTTCCTGGACAGGGGAAACATTCAGTACTTC. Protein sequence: CASSFLDRGNIQYF.